This record looks at one T cell receptor beta chain sequence and its context. This sample is drawn from a study of Ad26.COV2.S vaccination and SARS-CoV-2 variants. The CDR3 contains 15 residues. Germline V gene lookup returns CDR1 LGHNA and CDR2 YSLEER. The V end was cut by 8 bases, the J end by 0 bases, with 14 bases between. TCRdb's copy holds only in-frame clones and misses some; the assay was immunoSEQ multiplex PCR. The profile shows fewer than 150,000 clones, roughly 85% of them singletons. The sequence was collected from a human donor who had recovered from COVID-19. The source material was peripheral blood, sampled after recovery from COVID-19. V usage is TRBV4-3 and J usage is TRBJ1-3; maybe TRBD1 (5 bases). CDR3 DNA: TGCGCCAGCTCCTCCAGGGTGCTCTCTGGAAACACCATATATTTT. It codes for CASSSRVLSGNTIYF.